This entry lists 5 T cell receptor beta chains sequenced from one sample in a study of type 1 regulatory T cells. Which antigens these TCRs recognize remains unknown. TCRdb re-called the reads through MiXCR, storing one row per CDR3 protein. The sample lists approximately 42,000 distinct CDR3 sequences; more than 9% were seen once. Sequenced sample: cultured non-Tr1 T cells, either the whole culture or a sorted T cell fraction (not recorded which). These receptors all stem from a human donor in good health.

A few counts support this clonotype. The rearrangement uses TRBV12-3 or TRBV12-4 and TRBJ2-1; the D gene is possibly TRBD1 (7 bases). The CDR3 is 15 residues long. V gave up 1 base and J gave up 9 bases, with 16 bases separating them. The CDR3: CASSLGRGHVGEQFF. CDR3 DNA sequence: TGTGCCAGCAGTTTAGGGAGGGGGCATGTCGGTGAGCAGTTCTTC.

This clonotype was recorded many times. The DNA for the CDR3 is TGCAGCGTTCGACGTCTAGCGGGAGGGCCGACAGATACGCAGTATTTT. This encodes CSVRRLAGGPTDTQYF. V is TRBV29-1 and J is TRBJ2-3; 12 bases fit TRBD2. J gave up 3 bases and V 5 bases, and 9 bases lay outside the gene matches. Germline loops: CDR1 SQVTM, CDR2 ANQGSEA. CDR3 length: 16 residues.

In this sample, this clonotype turned up many times. J is TRBJ2-7 and V is TRBV5-1, with TRBD2 as a possible D gene (5 bases). This CDR3 is 12 amino acids long. Germline values: CDR1 SGHRS, CDR2 YFSETQ. V was pared by 3 bases and J by 4 bases, with 8 bases between. The CDR3: CASSSRGYEQYF. In DNA form, the CDR3 reads TGCGCCAGCAGCTCACGGGGTTACGAGCAGTACTTC.

This clonotype was observed many times. The chain employs TRBV20-1 and TRBJ1-1; unclear D gene. The CDR3 sequence is 13 residues long. The germline V and J ends were trimmed by 1 base and 1 base, with 7 bases remaining between them. Germline-derived CDR1 and CDR2 are DFQATT and SNEGSKA (reference sequence). CDR3 sequence reads: CSARVQSNTEAFF. The CDR3 DNA reads TGCAGTGCTAGAGTTCAATCGAACACTGAAGCTTTCTTT.

This clonotype occurred a few times. The rearrangement uses TRBV4-2 and TRBJ2-2; TRBD2 matches at 7 bases. The CDR3 covers 14 residues. CDR1 LGHNA and CDR2 YNFKEQ come from the germline V gene. V lost 1 base, J lost 4 bases, and 0 bases stayed unmatched. The CDR3 nucleotides read TGTGCCAGCAGCCAAGGGGGGGGCACCGGGGAGCTGTTTTTT. Protein product: CASSQGGGTGELFF.